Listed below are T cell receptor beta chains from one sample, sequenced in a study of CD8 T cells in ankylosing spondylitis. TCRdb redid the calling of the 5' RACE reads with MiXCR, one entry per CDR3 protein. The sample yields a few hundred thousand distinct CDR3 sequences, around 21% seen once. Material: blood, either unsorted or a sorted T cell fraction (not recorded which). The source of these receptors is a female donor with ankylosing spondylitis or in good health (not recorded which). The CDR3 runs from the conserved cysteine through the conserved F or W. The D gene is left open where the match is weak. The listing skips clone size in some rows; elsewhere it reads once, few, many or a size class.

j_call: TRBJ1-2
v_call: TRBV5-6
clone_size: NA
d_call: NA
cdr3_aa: CASSRRGYNYGYTF
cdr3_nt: TGTGCCAGCAGCCGCCGAGGGTATAACTATGGCTACACCTTC

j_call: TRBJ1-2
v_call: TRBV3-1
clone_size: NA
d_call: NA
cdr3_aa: CASSHRGGNGYTF
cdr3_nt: TGTGCCAGCAGCCACAGGGGAGGGAATGGCTACACCTTC

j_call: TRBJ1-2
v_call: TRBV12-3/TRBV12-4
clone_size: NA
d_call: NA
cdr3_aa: CASSSRANPNSYGYTF
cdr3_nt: TGTGCCAGCAGTTCACGGGCCAACCCAAATAGCTATGGCTACACCTTC

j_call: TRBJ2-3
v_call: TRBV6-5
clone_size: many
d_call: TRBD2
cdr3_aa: CASSYALAGGKDTQYF
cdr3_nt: TGTGCCAGCAGTTATGCCCTAGCGGGAGGGAAAGATACGCAGTATTTT

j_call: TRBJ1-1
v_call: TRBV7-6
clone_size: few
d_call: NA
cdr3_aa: CASSSDQGSEAFF
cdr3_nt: TGTGCCAGCAGCTCGGATCAGGGTTCTGAAGCTTTCTTT

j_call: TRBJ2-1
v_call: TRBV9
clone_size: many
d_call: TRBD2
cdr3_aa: CASSFSTSSNEQFF
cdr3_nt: TGTGCCAGCAGCTTTTCGACTAGCAGCAATGAGCAGTTCTTC

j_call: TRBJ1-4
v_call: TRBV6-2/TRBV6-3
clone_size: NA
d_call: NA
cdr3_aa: CASNPWGVREKLFF
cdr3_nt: TGTGCCAGCAACCCCTGGGGGGTACGCGAAAAACTGTTTTTT

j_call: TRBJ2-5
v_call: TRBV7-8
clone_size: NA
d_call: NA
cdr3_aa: CASSSGRQLIQETQYF
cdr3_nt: TGTGCCAGCAGCTCCGGGAGACAGCTAATCCAAGAGACCCAGTACTTC

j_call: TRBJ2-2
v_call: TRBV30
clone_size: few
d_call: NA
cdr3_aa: CAWSDRFWGNTGELFF
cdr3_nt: TGTGCCTGGAGTGACCGGTTTTGGGGGAACACCGGGGAGCTGTTTTTT

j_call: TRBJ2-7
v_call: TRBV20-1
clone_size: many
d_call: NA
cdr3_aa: CSASPALYEQYF
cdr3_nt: TGCAGTGCTAGTCCGGCCCTTTACGAGCAGTACTTC

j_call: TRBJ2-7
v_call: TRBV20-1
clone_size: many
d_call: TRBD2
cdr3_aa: CSVVAGGRYEQYF
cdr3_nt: TGCAGCGTTGTGGCGGGAGGGCGGTACGAGCAGTACTTC

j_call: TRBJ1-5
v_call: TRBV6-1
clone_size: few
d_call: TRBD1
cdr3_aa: CASSRMGQGGQPQHF
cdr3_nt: TGTGCCAGCAGTCGAATGGGACAGGGAGGACAGCCCCAGCATTTT

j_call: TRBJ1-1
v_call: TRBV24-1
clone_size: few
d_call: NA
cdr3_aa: CATSGGDTEAFF
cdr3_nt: TGTGCCACCAGTGGCGGGGACACTGAAGCTTTCTTT

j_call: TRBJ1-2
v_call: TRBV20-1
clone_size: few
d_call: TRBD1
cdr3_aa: CSARDPDRGVTNTF
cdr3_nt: TGCAGTGCTAGAGATCCGGACAGGGGTGTAACAAACACCTTC

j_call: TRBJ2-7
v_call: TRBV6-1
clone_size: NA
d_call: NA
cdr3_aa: CASSQHPWGSYEQYF
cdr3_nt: TGTGCCAGCAGTCAACACCCCTGGGGCTCCTACGAGCAGTACTTC

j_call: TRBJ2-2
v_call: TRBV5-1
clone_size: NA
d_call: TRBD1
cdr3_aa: CASSLEGQGPSNTGELFF
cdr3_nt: TGCGCCAGCAGCTTGGAGGGACAGGGGCCATCGAACACCGGGGAGCTGTTTTTT

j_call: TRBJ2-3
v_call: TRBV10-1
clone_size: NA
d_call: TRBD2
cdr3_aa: CAASEAGGTQYF
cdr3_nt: TGCGCCGCCTCGGAGGCGGGGGGGACGCAGTATTTT

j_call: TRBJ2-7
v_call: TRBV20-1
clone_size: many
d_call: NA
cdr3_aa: CSARRDRSPPFYEQYF
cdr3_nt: TGCAGTGCTAGACGCGACAGGTCCCCCCCCTTCTACGAGCAGTACTTC

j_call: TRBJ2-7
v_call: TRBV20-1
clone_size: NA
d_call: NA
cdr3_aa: CSARRGVDEQYF
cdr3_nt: TGCAGTGCTAGAAGGGGGGTAGACGAGCAGTACTTC

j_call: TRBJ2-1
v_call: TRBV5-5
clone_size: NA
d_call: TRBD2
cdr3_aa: CASSPVGGVAYNEQFF
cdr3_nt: TGTGCCAGCAGCCCGGTGGGAGGGGTAGCCTACAATGAGCAGTTCTTC

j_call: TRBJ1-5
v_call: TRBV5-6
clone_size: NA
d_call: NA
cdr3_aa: CASSFTPGPQHF
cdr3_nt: TGTGCCAGCAGCTTCACCCCGGGCCCCCAGCATTTT

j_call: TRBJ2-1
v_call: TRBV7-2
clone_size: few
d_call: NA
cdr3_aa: CASSLGPNEWFHEQFF
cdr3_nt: TGTGCCAGCAGCTTGGGTCCTAATGAGTGGTTCCATGAGCAGTTCTTC

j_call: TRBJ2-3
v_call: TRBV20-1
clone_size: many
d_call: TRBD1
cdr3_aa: CSASPRTGDTDTQYF
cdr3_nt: TGCAGTGCTAGTCCCCGGACAGGGGACACAGATACGCAGTATTTT

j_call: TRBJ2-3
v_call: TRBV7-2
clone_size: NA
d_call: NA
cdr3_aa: CASSPQGSTQDTQYF
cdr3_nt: TGTGCCAGCAGCCCTCAGGGGTCCACCCAGGATACGCAGTATTTT

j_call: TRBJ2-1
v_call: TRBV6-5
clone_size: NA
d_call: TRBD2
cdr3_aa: CASSYTTSGRASEQFF
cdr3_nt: TGTGCCAGCAGTTACACGACTAGCGGGAGGGCCAGTGAGCAGTTCTTC

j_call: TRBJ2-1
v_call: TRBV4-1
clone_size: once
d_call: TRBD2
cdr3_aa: CASSYIPGLARDEQFF
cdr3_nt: TGCGCCAGCAGCTACATACCAGGACTAGCGCGAGATGAGCAGTTCTTC